This T cell receptor beta chain was documented in a study of post-analysis software for immune sequencing data (dated by TCRdb to about 2015). Background for the entire study: Disease courses on record covered relapsing-remitting, secondary progressive and progressive-relapsing multiple sclerosis, though some patients had no subtype annotation. A subset of samples was prepared in parallel using single-end sample barcoding, then pooled and co-amplified after Illumina adapter ligation. The patient repertoires were set against eleven to twelve previously published healthy control repertoires from donors whose ages ranged from roughly 6 to 27 years.

Study-level results and caveats: Significantly lower normalized Chao1 diversity was found in multiple sclerosis patients than in controls, suggesting substantial peripheral T-cell clonal expansion. Direct clustering with F measure showed strong co-clustering of samples prepared in the same batch, prompting a batch-effect correction. Patients showed significantly higher frequencies than controls for roughly five TRBV segments, among them TRBV5-6, TRBV5-1 and TRBV20-1. The multiple sclerosis patient group was slightly younger than the control group.

Reading from cysteine to phenylalanine, the CDR3 counts 16 amino acids. Only the CDR3 DNA is retained, 48 bases long and in frame from the first base. Based on the germline V gene, the CDR1 and CDR2 sequences are SGHTA and FQGNSA. For this chain, trimming is 5 bases at the V end and 2 bases at the J end, and the number of junction bases without a gene match is 11. The receptor library was made with PCR. The sample was run on an Illumina HiSeq 2500. To reduce PCR and sequencing biases, unique molecular identifiers were incorporated into the TCR beta cDNA libraries. Every 1 to 10 million input T cells yielded approximately 500,000 cDNA molecules, meaning each molecule approximated one T cell. The patient libraries were prepared and sequenced using the same protocol as the earlier healthy control dataset. Within a given batch, samples were prepared together, multiplexed and sequenced on the same HiSeq lane. Concerning the study's data processing: Raw barcoded reads were processed with MIGEC, and single-read molecular identifier groups were discarded before consensus assembly and CDR3 extraction. VDJtools was used for post-analysis of the clonotype tables, with diversity normalized by down-sampling every dataset to the smallest sample size. Repertoire overlap clustering matched CDR3 amino acid but not nucleotide sequences to correct batch-related cross-sample contamination. The raw public reads went through TCRdb reprocessing: fastp at Q25, MiXCR clone calling, in-frame beta chains kept. Rows are unified per CDR3 protein, each entry keeping the most common DNA and genes. The authors' filters were not applied to this entry. Across this sample there are 750,000 to 950,000 distinct CDR3 sequences, with approximately 53% seen only once. The ten largest clonotypes hold 4% to 5.5% of the sample.

With respect to this clonotype: Its binding antigen is unknown. Base-call qualities are not available, and no considerably larger clone is one nucleotide away.

To demonstrate the VDJtools post-analysis software, TCR beta repertoires were profiled from the peripheral blood of 13 young patients with multiple sclerosis. Multiple sclerosis patients were children and adolescents aged roughly 6 to 17 years. This chain is built from TRBV7-2 and TRBJ2-7, with 8 bases in between that match TRBD1. The sequenced sample consisted of blood. The TCR sequence derives from a girl aged 10 to 17 with multiple sclerosis. DNA sequence: TGTGCCAGCAGCCCTGGACAGGGATTAAGCCCCTACGAGCAGTACTTC. Protein translation: CASSPGQGLSPYEQYF.